This T cell receptor beta chain was recorded in a study of Ad26.COV2.S vaccination and SARS-CoV-2 variants. Whole-study context: Participants got Ad26.COV2.S intramuscularly, once or twice 56 days apart.

Documented treatment: 15 to 20 received Ad26.COV2.S at low or high dose, single or two shots; roughly 5 received placebo; per-sample allocation not given. The study sampled participants on day 63 after the first vaccine or placebo injection. An 18-55-year-old adult in Boston served as donor. Study observations and caveats: Recipients of either vaccine or placebo displayed similar breadth of non-spike TCRs.

In regard to this clone: The antigen is not known.

V was clipped by 9 bases and J by 7 bases; unmatched bases: 15. This CDR3 has 14 residues. Looked up from germline, CDR1 is MNHEY and CDR2 is SVGAGI. TCRdb keeps only in-frame clones here, not all; method: immunoSEQ multiplex PCR. The sample has roughly 500,000 clones, around 88% seen once. This sequence was found in a person aged 18-60 years who received the Ad26.COV2.S COVID-19 vaccine or a placebo. Sequencing used peripheral blood, obtained in a trial of Ad26.COV2.S vaccine versus placebo. The chain combines TRBV6-5 with TRBJ2-7; 7 bases agree with TRBD2. The CDR3 reads CASEQVAGAGEQYF. Written as DNA, the CDR3 is TGTGCCAGTGAACAGGTTGCGGGAGCGGGGGAGCAGTACTTC.